The TCR beta chain under discussion was sequenced for a study of blood T cell repertoires in COVID-19. Assay used: immunoSEQ multiplex PCR; TCRdb lists only in-frame clones, some missing. The sample lists about 66,000 clones, 82% occurring once. The J segment lost 1 base and the V segment lost 0 bases, leaving 3 bases of the junction unmatched. The germline CDR1 and CDR2 sequences are SGDLS and YYNGEE. This CDR3 has 15 amino acids. Sequenced material: peripheral blood. The receptor's source is a man aged 55-75 years with acute or convalescent COVID-19. The rearrangement joins TRBV9 to TRBJ1-2; 7 nucleotides line up with TRBD1. The CDR3: CASSVVAGGNYGYTF. The CDR3 DNA reads TGTGCCAGCAGCGTAGTGGCAGGGGGTAACTATGGCTACACCTTC.